This T cell receptor beta chain was profiled in a study of immune evolution from preneoplasia to lung adenocarcinoma. Each case's diagnosis was confirmed by two pathologists on H&E. Trimming cost V 4 bases and J 2 bases; bases outside gene matches: 7. This CDR3 has 15 amino acids. Germline values: CDR1 MNHNY, CDR2 SVGAGI (reference sequence). Repertoires were generated with immunoSEQ multiplex PCR, while TCRdb's copy carries only in-frame clones and drops some. In the table there are 30,000 to 45,000 clones, roughly 71% of which are singletons. Study observations and caveats: Highest clonality occurred in KRAS-mutant, not EGFR-mutant or double wild-type, nodules.

As to this clone: The target antigen is unknown.

The sample was FFPE invasive lung adenocarcinoma tissue. The sequence came from a person in their sixties with lung adenocarcinoma. The chain joins TRBV6-6 to TRBJ2-7, with TRBD1 matching over 8 bases. Here the CDR3 DNA reads TGTGCCAGCAGTTCCGCGGACAGGGTCACCTACGAGCAGTACTTC. Translated, it gives CASSSADRVTYEQYF.